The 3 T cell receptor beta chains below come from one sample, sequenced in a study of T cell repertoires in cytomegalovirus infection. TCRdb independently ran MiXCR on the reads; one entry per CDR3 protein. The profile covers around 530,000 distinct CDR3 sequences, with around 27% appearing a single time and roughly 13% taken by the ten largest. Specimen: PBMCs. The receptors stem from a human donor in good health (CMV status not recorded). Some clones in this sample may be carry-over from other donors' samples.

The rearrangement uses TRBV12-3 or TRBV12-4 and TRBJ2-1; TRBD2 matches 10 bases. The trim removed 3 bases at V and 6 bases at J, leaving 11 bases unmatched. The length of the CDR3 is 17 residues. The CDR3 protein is CASSLGSGRYFANEQFF. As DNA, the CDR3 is TGTGCCAGCAGTTTGGGTAGCGGGAGGTACTTTGCCAATGAGCAGTTCTTC.

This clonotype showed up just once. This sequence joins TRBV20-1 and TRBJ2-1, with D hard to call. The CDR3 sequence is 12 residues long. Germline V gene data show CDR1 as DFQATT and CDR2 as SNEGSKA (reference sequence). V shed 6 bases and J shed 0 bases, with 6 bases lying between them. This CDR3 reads CSATSSYNEQFF. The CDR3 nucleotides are TGCAGTGCGACGAGCTCCTACAATGAGCAGTTCTTC.

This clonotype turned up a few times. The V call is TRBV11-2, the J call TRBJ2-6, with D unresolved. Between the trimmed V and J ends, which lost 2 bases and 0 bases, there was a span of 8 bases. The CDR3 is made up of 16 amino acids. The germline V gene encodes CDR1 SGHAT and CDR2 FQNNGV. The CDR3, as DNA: TGTGCCAGCAGCTTACGCGACCTCTCTGGGGCCAACGTCCTGACTTTC. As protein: CASSLRDLSGANVLTF.